This paragraph covers one T cell receptor (beta chain) sequence. Enrolment of Seattle patients took place during active infection, and they were followed longitudinally. Per the study methods: Nucleated cell number was recorded as an estimate derived from reference gene primer amplification. The table came from immunoSEQ multiplex PCR; TCRdb's copy has only in-frame clones and leaves some out. That table is the source of V, J and clone size, and D and trimming were worked out from the DNA. The sample has 500,000 to 600,000 clones, around 90% seen once. This record comes from a study of blood T cell repertoires in COVID-19. About the research overall: The analysed material was cDNA or gDNA that came from T cells, B-cell-depleted T cells, or PBMCs.

The CDR3 length is 16 residues. The trim removed 4 bases at V and 4 bases at J, leaving 12 bases unmatched. In germline, CDR1 is PRHDT, CDR2 FYEKMQ (reference sequence). The genes are TRBV13 and TRBJ1-1, with 7 positions matching TRBD1. The sequence was collected from a woman in her 50s with COVID-19, enrolled during active disease. The sequencing input was peripheral blood. CDR3 sequence: CASSSGGVMRGTEAFF. Here the CDR3 DNA reads TGTGCCAGCAGCTCAGGGGGAGTAATGAGAGGCACTGAAGCTTTCTTT.